Shown below are 26 T cell receptor beta chains from a single sample sequenced in a study of T cell responses to AZD1222 COVID-19 vaccine. Data came from immunoSEQ multiplex PCR; TCRdb stores just in-frame clones and leaves some out. The sample holds approximately 150,000 clones, approximately 90% seen once. This sample comprised peripheral blood, obtained 28 days after the second dose of the MenACWY control vaccine. The receptors were sampled from an adult who received the MenACWY meningococcal vaccine as a control.

V is TRBV7-2 and J is TRBJ2-5, with D unclear. The germline V and J ends were trimmed by 0 bases and 2 bases, with 13 bases remaining between them. The CDR3 runs 16 residues. Germline V gene lookup returns CDR1 SGHTA and CDR2 FQGNSA. CDR3 in amino acids: CASSLAGTYPQETQYF. The CDR3 region has the DNA TGTGCCAGCAGCTTAGCGGGAACCTACCCACAAGAGACCCAGTACTTC.

The gene calls are TRBV6-5 and TRBJ2-5, with 9 bases fitting TRBD1. The CDR3 is made up of 13 amino acids. Trimming took 6 bases from V and 5 from J; bases not matched to a gene: 4. Germline V gives CDR1 MNHEY, CDR2 SVGAGI. The DNA for the CDR3 is TGTGCCAGCAGGACAGGGGGACGGGAGACCCAGTACTTC. The encoded protein is CASRTGGRETQYF.

This chain uses TRBV19 with TRBJ1-2, with D perhaps TRBD1 (5 bases). This CDR3 region has 15 residues. V was shortened by 4 bases and J by 2 bases, with 14 bases between the two germline ends. Germline-derived CDR1 and CDR2 are LNHDA and SQIVND (reference sequence). This CDR3 reads CASSTLDKANYGYTF. In DNA form, the CDR3 reads TGTGCCAGTAGTACCTTGGACAAGGCGAACTATGGCTACACCTTC.

This clone was found a few times. The chain combines TRBV19 with TRBJ1-5, with D possibly being TRBD1 (5 bases). The germline gives CDR1 LNHDA, CDR2 SQIVND (reference sequence). The CDR3 length is 13 residues. Deletions cut 9 bases from V and 7 bases from J, with 16 bases between. CDR3 sequence (DNA): TGTGCCAGCAACGGGTCAGGGCGGCAGCCCCAGCATTTT. Protein: CASNGSGRQPQHF.

The chain has TRBV7-2 and TRBJ1-4; D is ambiguous. The germline CDR1 and CDR2 sequences are SGHTA and FQGNSA. The V and J ends lost 1 base and 8 bases respectively, with 11 bases between them. The CDR3 covers 14 residues. The CDR3 is CASSLGPSREKLFF. In nucleotides, the CDR3 is TGTGCCAGCAGCTTAGGACCGTCGAGGGAAAAACTGTTTTTT.

This clone was seen a handful of times. The chain recombines TRBV5-1 with TRBJ1-2, with 8 positions matching TRBD1. After removal of 0 bases from V and 4 bases from J, the junction contained 2 bases not matched to a gene. There are 14 residues in the CDR3. CDR1 is SGHRS, CDR2 YFSETQ, per germline. The CDR3, as DNA: TGCGCCAGCAGCTTGGCGGACAGGGCCTATGGCTACACCTTC. It translates to CASSLADRAYGYTF.

V and J are TRBV4-3 and TRBJ1-2; a possible D gene is TRBD1 (5 bases). Germline values: CDR1 LGHNA, CDR2 YSLEER. This CDR3 comprises 14 residues. Between the trimmed V and J ends, which lost 0 bases and 7 bases, there was a span of 12 bases. CDR3 nucleotide sequence: TGCGCCAGCAGCCAAGATTCCGTGGGGGGTGGCTACACCTTC. It is translated as CASSQDSVGGGYTF.

The genes are TRBV20-1 and TRBJ1-1; TRBD1 matches 8 bases. CDR3 length: 15 amino acids. CDR1 DFQATT and CDR2 SNEGSKA come from the germline V gene (reference sequence). The ends lost 3 bases at V and 0 bases at J; junction bases unmatched: 6. CDR3 nucleotides: TGCAGTGCTAGTGTGACAGGGGACATGAACACTGAAGCTTTCTTT. It is translated as CSASVTGDMNTEAFF.

The chain couples TRBV7-8 to TRBJ1-2, with D perhaps matching TRBD1 (5 bases). The V end lost 5 bases, the J end lost 3 bases, and 13 bases lay between the germline ends. Germline V CDR1 and CDR2: SGHVS, FQNEAQ. This CDR3 is 14 amino acids long. The CDR3 sequence: CASSPQGRDYGYTF. CDR3 bases: TGTGCCAGCAGCCCCCAGGGACGTGACTATGGCTACACCTTC.

CDR3 DNA: TGTGCCAGTAGTGTAAAGGGGGATAGTATCACTGAAGCTTTCTTT. The encoded protein is CASSVKGDSITEAFF. This chain links TRBV19 with TRBJ1-1; possible D gene TRBD1, 6 bases. V was trimmed by 5 bases and J by 4 bases, leaving 17 bases between them. In germline, CDR1 is LNHDA, CDR2 SQIVND (reference sequence). The CDR3 runs 15 residues.

This rearrangement joins TRBV2 to TRBJ2-2; D possibly matches TRBD1 or TRBD2 (5 bases each). CDR1 SNHLY and CDR2 FYNNEI come from the germline V gene. V was clipped by 3 bases and J by 4 bases, with 12 bases between them. This CDR3 region has 15 residues. For the CDR3, the DNA is TGTGCCAGCAGTGATTTGGGACCCAGCACCGGGGAGCTGTTTTTT. It codes for CASSDLGPSTGELFF.

This clone occurred a few times. V gene TRBV28 combines with J gene TRBJ2-7, with a weak D call TRBD2 (5 bases). The CDR3 consists of 16 residues. V gave up 3 bases and J gave up 3 bases, with 18 bases separating them. The germline CDR1 and CDR2 sequences are MDHEN and SYDVKM. CDR3 DNA: TGTGCCAGCAGTTTCGTGGACTTCGGGAACCTCTACGAGCAGTACTTC. Translated, it gives CASSFVDFGNLYEQYF.

The genes are TRBV3-1 (or the pseudogene TRBV3-2) and TRBJ1-6, with D possibly being TRBD1 (5 bases). V lost 1 base to trimming and J lost 2 bases, with 12 bases between them. Germline loops: CDR1 LGHDT, CDR2 YNNKEL (reference sequence). The CDR3 runs 17 residues. As DNA, the CDR3 is TGTGCCAGCAGCCAAGGAATAAGGGACCCCTATAATTCACCCCTCCACTTT. It yields the protein CASSQGIRDPYNSPLHF.

The chain links TRBV19 to TRBJ1-2; D is possibly TRBD1 (6 bases). Trimming took off 9 bases at V and 8 bases at J, with 13 bases between the two ends. This CDR3 has 11 residues. Germline assignment: CDR1 LNHDA and CDR2 SQIVND (reference sequence). The CDR3 here is CARRQAEGYTF. In DNA form, the CDR3 reads TGTGCCAGGAGACAGGCCGAGGGCTACACCTTC.

The chain couples TRBV7-9 to TRBJ2-7; the match to TRBD2 covers 10 bases. Per germline, CDR1 SEHNR and CDR2 FQNEAQ (reference sequence). This CDR3 is built from 15 residues. With V trimmed by 5 bases and J by 5 bases, 9 bases remained unmatched. In DNA, the CDR3 is TGTGCCAGCAGCCCACTGGGACTAGCGTTTCACGAGCAGTACTTC. Protein sequence: CASSPLGLAFHEQYF.

This rearrangement joins TRBV7-3 to TRBJ2-7, with a tentative D call TRBD1 (6 bases). CDR1 is SGHTA and CDR2 is FQGTGA in the germline V gene. The CDR3 is 13 residues long. Between the trimmed V and J ends, which lost 5 bases and 4 bases, there was a span of 12 bases. CDR3 loop: CASSRMRGYEQYF. The CDR3 coding sequence is TGTGCCAGCAGCCGGATGAGGGGGTACGAGCAGTACTTC.

The CDR3 spells CASSPFSSGNTIYF. The CDR3 nucleotides read TGTGCCAGCAGCCCATTCAGCTCTGGAAACACCATATATTTT. V usage is TRBV7-9 and J usage is TRBJ1-3; no definite D call. The germline CDR1 and CDR2 sequences are SEHNR and FQNEAQ (reference sequence). The V end was cut by 5 bases, the J end by 0 bases, with 8 bases between. The CDR3 covers 14 residues.

This clone occurred a few times. This chain uses TRBV7-2 with TRBJ1-6; the D gene is possibly TRBD1 (6 bases). This CDR3 spans 15 amino acids. The ends were cut back, 0 bases at V and 10 bases at J, with 13 bases in the middle. Germline values: CDR1 SGHTA, CDR2 FQGNSA. The CDR3 loop is CASSLAPGAESPLHF. CDR3 nucleotides: TGTGCCAGCAGCTTAGCCCCAGGGGCAGAGTCACCCCTCCACTTT.

The V call is TRBV10-3, the J call TRBJ1-2; D is unresolved. V gave up 11 bases and J gave up 4 bases, with 17 bases separating them. Per germline, CDR1 ENHRY and CDR2 SYGVKD. This CDR3 has 13 residues. CDR3 residues: CASNGGGFYGYTF. The CDR3 bases are TGTGCCTCGAACGGTGGAGGGTTCTATGGCTACACCTTC.

This chain joins TRBV19 and TRBJ2-7, with D possibly TRBD1 on 7 matching bases. Trimming shortened V by 4 bases and J by 0 bases, and 10 bases separated the two germline ends. CDR3 length: 14 amino acids. CDR1 LNHDA and CDR2 SQIVND come from the germline V gene (reference sequence). The CDR3: CASSNRGGSYEQYF. CDR3 sequence (DNA): TGTGCCAGTAGTAACAGGGGAGGCTCCTACGAGCAGTACTTC.

This chain links TRBV4-3 with TRBJ2-1, with 10 bases aligning to TRBD2. After removal of 0 bases from V and 3 bases from J, the junction contained 11 bases not matched to a gene. The CDR3 is 19 amino acids. From germline, CDR1 is LGHNA and CDR2 YSLEER. The CDR3 nucleotides are TGCGCCAGCAGCCAAGACCAGGGGTTTATAGCGGGAGGCTACAATGAGCAGTTCTTC. Protein product: CASSQDQGFIAGGYNEQFF.

This chain joins TRBV6-2 or TRBV6-3 and TRBJ2-3, with D perhaps TRBD2 (5 bases). This CDR3 is built from 16 residues. V was shortened by 2 bases and J by 0 bases, with 12 bases between the two germline ends. Germline CDR1 reads MNHEY; CDR2 reads SVGEGT. The CDR3, as DNA: TGTGCCAGCAGTTACCGGGATGCAGTTAGCACAGATACGCAGTATTTT. Amino acids: CASSYRDAVSTDTQYF.

The V gene is TRBV19, the J gene TRBJ1-5; weak D call: TRBD1 (5 bases). Germline CDR1 is LNHDA and CDR2 is SQIVND (reference sequence). CDR3 length: 19 amino acids. V was cut by 1 base and J by 0 bases, with 19 bases left in between. CDR3 sequence reads: CASSIVHGIRGYSNQPQHF. CDR3 DNA sequence: TGTGCCAGTAGTATAGTTCACGGCATTAGGGGATATAGCAATCAGCCCCAGCATTTT.

This sequence joins TRBV5-6 and TRBJ2-3; 9 bases are a match to TRBD2. Germline V gene data show CDR1 as SGHDT and CDR2 as YYEEEE. V lost 0 bases, J lost 4 bases, and 6 bases stayed unmatched. This CDR3 contains 16 residues. The CDR3 reads CASSLGAGGPSDTQYF. CDR3 DNA: TGTGCCAGCAGCTTGGGGGCGGGAGGGCCCTCAGATACGCAGTATTTT.

The CDR3 loop is CASSSGLAGGSYEQYF. The DNA of the CDR3 is TGTGCCAGCAGCAGCGGACTAGCGGGAGGAAGCTACGAGCAGTACTTC. J is TRBJ2-7 and V is TRBV7-8; 14 bases align to TRBD2. Germline trimming cut 5 bases from V and 3 bases from J; bases unmatched to any gene: 6. The CDR3 totals 16 residues. Looked up from germline, CDR1 is SGHVS and CDR2 is FQNEAQ.

This clone was counted once. The chain has TRBV28 and TRBJ2-5, with D perhaps matching TRBD1 (5 bases). CDR1 and CDR2 (germline): MDHEN, SYDVKM. V was trimmed by 3 bases and J by 10 bases, leaving 15 bases between them. The CDR3 runs to 13 residues. In nucleotides, the CDR3 is TGTGCCAGCAGTTTCCGGCAGGGCTCGGACCAGTACTTC. This translates into CASSFRQGSDQYF. Full variable domain (rest looked up from reference TRBV28 and TRBJ2-5): DVKVTQSSRYLVKRTGEKVFLECVQDMDHENMFWYRQDPGLGLRLIYFSYDVKMKEKGDIPEGYSVSREKKERFSLILESASTNQTSMYLCASSFRQGSDQYFGPGTRLLVL.